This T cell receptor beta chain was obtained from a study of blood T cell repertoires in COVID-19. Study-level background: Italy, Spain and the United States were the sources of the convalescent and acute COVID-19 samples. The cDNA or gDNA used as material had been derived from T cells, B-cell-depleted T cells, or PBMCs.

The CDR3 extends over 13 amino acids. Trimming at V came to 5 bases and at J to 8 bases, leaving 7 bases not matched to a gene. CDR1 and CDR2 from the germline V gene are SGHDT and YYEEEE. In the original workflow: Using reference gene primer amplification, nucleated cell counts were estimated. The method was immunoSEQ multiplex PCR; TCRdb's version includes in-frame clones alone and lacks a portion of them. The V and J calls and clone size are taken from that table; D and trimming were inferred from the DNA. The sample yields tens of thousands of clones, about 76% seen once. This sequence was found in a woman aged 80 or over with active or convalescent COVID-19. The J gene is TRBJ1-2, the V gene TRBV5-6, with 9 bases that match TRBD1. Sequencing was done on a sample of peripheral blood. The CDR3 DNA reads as TGTGCCAGCAGGCCTACAGGGGGCGAGGGCTACACCTTC. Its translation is CASRPTGGEGYTF.